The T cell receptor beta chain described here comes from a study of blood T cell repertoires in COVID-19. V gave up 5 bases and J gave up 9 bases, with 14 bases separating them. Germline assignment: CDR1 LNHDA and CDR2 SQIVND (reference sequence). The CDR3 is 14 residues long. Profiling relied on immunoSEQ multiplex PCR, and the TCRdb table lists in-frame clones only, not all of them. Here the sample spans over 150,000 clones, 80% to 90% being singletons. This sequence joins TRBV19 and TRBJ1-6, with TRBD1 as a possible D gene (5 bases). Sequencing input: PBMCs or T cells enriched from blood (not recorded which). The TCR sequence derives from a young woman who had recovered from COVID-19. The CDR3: CASSARGTISPLHF. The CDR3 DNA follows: TGTGCCAGTAGTGCTCGGGGGACCATTTCACCCCTCCACTTT.